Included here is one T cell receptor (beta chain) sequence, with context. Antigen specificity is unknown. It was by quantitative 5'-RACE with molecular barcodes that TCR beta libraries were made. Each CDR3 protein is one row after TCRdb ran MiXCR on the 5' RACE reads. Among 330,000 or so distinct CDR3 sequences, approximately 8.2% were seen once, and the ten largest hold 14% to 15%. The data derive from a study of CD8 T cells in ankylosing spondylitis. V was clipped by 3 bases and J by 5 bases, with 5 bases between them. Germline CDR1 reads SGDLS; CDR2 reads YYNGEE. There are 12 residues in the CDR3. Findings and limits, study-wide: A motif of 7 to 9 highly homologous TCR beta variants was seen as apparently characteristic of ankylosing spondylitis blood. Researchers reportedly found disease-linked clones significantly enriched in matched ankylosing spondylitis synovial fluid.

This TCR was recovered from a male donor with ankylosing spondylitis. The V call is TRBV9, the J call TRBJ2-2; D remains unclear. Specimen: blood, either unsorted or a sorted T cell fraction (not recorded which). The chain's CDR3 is CASSDQTGELFF. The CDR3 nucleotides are TGTGCCAGCAGCGATCAGACCGGGGAGCTGTTTTTT.